Following are 5 T cell receptor beta chains from one sample sequenced in a study of blood T cells in healthy people across ages. Next came a second PCR, run for about 6 to 12 cycles, which used a sample-barcoded 5' primer along with a J-beta primer mix. TCRdb analysed the 5' RACE reads with MiXCR anew, one entry per CDR3 protein. This table has roughly 860,000 distinct CDR3 sequences, about 59% appearing once. Sequencing used blood. The receptors originated from a man under 40 in good health.

There are a few counts of this clonotype. The chain joins TRBV9 to TRBJ2-1; 11 positions agree with TRBD2. V shed 0 bases, J shed 4 bases, and the junction held 3 bases outside the gene matches. The CDR3 has 16 residues. Per the germline V gene, CDR1 is SGDLS and CDR2 is YYNGEE. CDR3 nucleotide sequence: TGTGCCAGCAGCGTAGTGGCTAGCGGGGGGTACAATGAGCAGTTCTTC. It encodes CASSVVASGGYNEQFF.

This clonotype was recorded once. This sequence joins TRBV12-3 or TRBV12-4 and TRBJ1-1; D gene uncertain. Trimming pared 2 bases from V and 4 bases from J, leaving 8 bases between. The CDR3 runs to 13 residues. CDR3 coding DNA: TGTGCCAGCAGTTTAACGCGGGGCACTGAAGCTTTCTTT. It translates to CASSLTRGTEAFF.

The V and J genes are TRBV5-1 and TRBJ2-3; TRBD2 aligns across 8 bases. This CDR3 is 14 amino acids long. In germline, CDR1 is SGHRS, CDR2 YFSETQ. After removal of 0 bases from V and 5 bases from J, the junction contained 2 bases not matched to a gene. This CDR3 is CASSLDGGGDTQYF. In DNA, the CDR3 is TGCGCCAGCAGCTTGGACGGGGGGGGAGATACGCAGTATTTT.

The V call is TRBV28, the J call TRBJ2-4; 8 bases match TRBD2. With 4 bases clipped from V and 13 bases from J, the junction kept 6 bases outside the gene matches. This CDR3 has 12 amino acids. Germline loops: CDR1 MDHEN, CDR2 SYDVKM. CDR3 sequence: CASSSGLAQQYF. The CDR3, as DNA: TGTGCCAGCAGTTCCGGACTAGCTCAGCAGTACTTC. Filled out from reference TRBV28 and TRBJ2-4, the complete variable domain reads DVKVTQSSRYLVKRTGEKVFLECVQDMDHENMFWYRQDPGLGLRLIYFSYDVKMKEKGDIPEGYSVSREKKERFSLILESASTNQTSMYLCASSSGLAQQYFGAGTRLSVL.

The CDR3 sequence is CASSQEPGPSGTQYF. In DNA, the CDR3 is TGTGCCAGCAGCCAAGAACCGGGGCCGTCGGGGACCCAGTACTTC. The chain is built from TRBV3-1 and TRBJ2-5, with D tentatively TRBD1 or TRBD2 (5 bases each). V was shortened by 0 bases and J by 7 bases, with 15 bases between the two germline ends. In germline, CDR1 is LGHDT, CDR2 YNNKEL (reference sequence). CDR3 length: 15 residues.